This entry lists 17 T cell receptor beta chains sequenced from one sample in a study of PD-L1 blockade in urothelial cancer. As for time point: peripheral blood 6 weeks after treatment start. The data were produced by immunoSEQ multiplex PCR, yet TCRdb's version contains in-frame clones alone and is incomplete. The sample shows some 75,000 clones, 91% of them seen only once. The specimen comprised PBMCs, sampled around atezolizumab (anti-PD-L1) treatment. All receptors derive from a woman older than 75 with urothelial cancer.

The chain uses TRBV29-1 and TRBJ1-5, with a possible D match to TRBD1 (6 bases). The CDR3 runs to 12 residues. In germline, CDR1 is SQVTM, CDR2 ANQGSEA. Between the trimmed V and J ends, which lost 7 bases and 3 bases, there was a span of 10 bases. The chain's CDR3 is CSAGQHNQPQHF. The CDR3 DNA reads as TGCAGCGCTGGACAGCACAATCAGCCCCAGCATTTT.

This clone was seen once. This chain uses TRBV7-9 with TRBJ1-1; unclear D gene. The V and J ends lost 5 bases and 1 base respectively, with 14 bases between them. The CDR3 sequence is 15 residues long. Germline values: CDR1 SEHNR, CDR2 FQNEAQ (reference sequence). CDR3 bases: TGTGCCAGCAGCCAAACGATACTTGGGAACACTGAAGCTTTCTTT. Translating gives CASSQTILGNTEAFF. The full variable domain, rest sourced from reference TRBV7-9 and TRBJ1-1, is DTGVSQNPRHKITKRGQNVTFRCDPISEHNRLYWYRQTLGQGPEFLTYFQNEAQLEKSRLLSDRFSAERPKGSFSTLEIQRTEQGDSAMYLCASSQTILGNTEAFFGQGTRLTVV.

The chain carries TRBV28 and TRBJ1-1; no reliable D call. Between the trimmed V and J ends, which lost 10 bases and 6 bases, there was a span of 15 bases. Germline V CDR1 and CDR2: MDHEN, SYDVKM. The CDR3 sequence is 12 residues long. DNA of the CDR3: TGTGCCACCACGAGTACGAGGGCTGAAGCTTTCTTT. Translation gives CATTSTRAEAFF.

J is TRBJ2-7 and V is TRBV9; 8 positions agree with TRBD2. There are 13 residues in the CDR3. V trimming: 4 bases; J trimming: 6 bases; junction bases outside the gene matches: 6. Germline assignment: CDR1 SGDLS and CDR2 YYNGEE. In DNA form, the CDR3 reads TGTGCCAGCAGCACCGCTCTAGCGGGCGAGCAGTACTTC. This encodes CASSTALAGEQYF.

The DNA for the CDR3 is TGTGCCAGCTCACCTGAGGGAGTTGGTGGTGGAGAGACCCAGTACTTC. It is translated as CASSPEGVGGGETQYF. The gene calls are TRBV18 and TRBJ2-5; D possibly corresponds to TRBD2 (5 bases). CDR3 length equals 16 residues. Germline V lookup: CDR1 KGHSH, CDR2 LQKENI. Trimming removed 3 bases from V and 4 bases from J, with 18 bases in between.

The chain combines TRBV29-1 with TRBJ1-4; a possible D gene is TRBD1 (5 bases). Germline V gives CDR1 SQVTM, CDR2 ANQGSEA. The CDR3 loop spans 14 amino acids. Trimming removed 6 bases at V and 3 bases at J, with 14 bases between. The CDR3 sequence: CSVGGGPANEKLFF. Written as DNA, the CDR3 is TGCAGCGTGGGGGGGGGACCGGCTAATGAAAAACTGTTTTTT. Based on the CDR3 plus reference TRBV29-1 and TRBJ1-4, the full variable domain is SAVISQKPSRDICQRGTSLTIQCQVDSQVTMMFWYRQQPGQSLTLIATANQGSEATYESGFVIDKFPISRPNLTFSTLTVSNMSPEDSSIYLCSVGGGPANEKLFFGSGTQLSVL.

This clone was counted a single time. This sequence joins TRBV19 and TRBJ2-3, with a tentative D call TRBD1 (5 bases). V lost 11 bases and J 8 bases, leaving 14 bases between the germline ends. CDR1 and CDR2 from the germline V gene are LNHDA and SQIVND (reference sequence). The CDR3 loop spans 11 amino acids. The CDR3, as DNA: TGTGCCCCAGTTATTGGGGCTACGCAGTATTTT. Encoded protein: CAPVIGATQYF.

Written as DNA, the CDR3 is TGTGCCAGTAGTACCACAGGGGGGGCCTACGAGCAGTACTTC. Protein: CASSTTGGAYEQYF. This chain joins TRBV19 and TRBJ2-7, with D possibly being TRBD1 (8 bases). V shed 4 bases and J shed 2 bases, with 12 bases lying between them. The CDR3 sequence is 14 residues long. Germline-derived CDR1 and CDR2 are LNHDA and SQIVND (reference sequence).

The J gene is TRBJ2-7, the V gene TRBV5-1, with D perhaps TRBD2 (6 bases). The CDR3 spans 13 residues. The V and J ends lost 3 bases and 6 bases respectively, with 13 bases between them. The germline CDR1 and CDR2 sequences are SGHRS and YFSETQ. The CDR3, as DNA: TGCGCCAGCAGCTCGGGACCCGGGAGCGAGCAGTACTTC. Translation: CASSSGPGSEQYF.

The chain employs TRBV5-6 and TRBJ2-5; 15 bases are shared with TRBD2. The germline CDR1 and CDR2 sequences are SGHDT and YYEEEE. After removal of 4 bases from V and 4 bases from J, the junction contained 8 bases not matched to a gene. The CDR3 covers 17 residues. The CDR3 sequence: CASSPGLAGGGRETQYF. The CDR3 DNA is TGTGCCAGCAGCCCGGGACTAGCGGGAGGAGGGAGAGAGACCCAGTACTTC.

CDR3 amino acids: CASSQGDSSYNEQFF. The DNA for the CDR3 is TGTGCCAGCAGCCAAGGGGACTCCTCTTACAATGAGCAGTTCTTC. This chain uses TRBV28 with TRBJ2-1, with TRBD2 as a possible D gene (6 bases). Deletions cut 6 bases from V and 4 bases from J, with 16 bases between. Germline CDR1 reads MDHEN; CDR2 reads SYDVKM. This CDR3 is built from 15 residues.

CDR3 amino acids: CASSGGGFLLTDTQYF. In nucleotides, the CDR3 is TGTGCCAGCAGTGGGGGCGGATTCCTTCTCACAGATACGCAGTATTTT. This chain joins TRBV2 and TRBJ2-3, with a possible D match to TRBD1 (5 bases). The CDR3 covers 16 residues. V gave up 4 bases and J gave up 2 bases, with 16 bases separating them. In germline, CDR1 is SNHLY, CDR2 FYNNEI. The whole variable domain, filled in from reference TRBV2 and TRBJ2-3, reads EPEVTQTPSHQVTQMGQEVILRCVPISNHLYFYWYRQILGQKVEFLVSFYNNEISEKSEIFDDQFSVERPDGSNFTLKIRSTKLEDSAMYFCASSGGGFLLTDTQYFGPGTRLTVL.

This clone was counted a few times. This sequence joins TRBV7-2 and TRBJ1-5; D not resolved. From germline, CDR1 is SGHTA and CDR2 FQGNSA. The CDR3 covers 13 residues. V gave up 5 bases and J gave up 4 bases, with 9 bases separating them. The CDR3 DNA sequence: TGTGCCAGCAGCGCGAGAACGAATCAGCCCCAGCATTTT. This sequence encodes CASSARTNQPQHF.

V usage is TRBV5-4 and J usage is TRBJ2-7; D perhaps matches TRBD1 (6 bases). CDR3 size: 17 residues. Germline V gene sequence: CDR1 SGHNT, CDR2 YYREEE (reference sequence). V lost 0 bases to trimming and J lost 3 bases, with 19 bases between them. For the CDR3, the DNA is TGTGCCAGCAGCTTGGGATCGAGGCAGGGGTCGGTCTACGAGCAGTACTTC. Residues: CASSLGSRQGSVYEQYF.

This clone was seen only once. The V gene is TRBV30, the J gene TRBJ2-3; 10 bases are a match to TRBD1. Germline V gene lookup returns CDR1 GTSNPN and CDR2 SVGIG (reference sequence). The CDR3 contains 15 residues. V gave up 3 bases and J gave up 1 base; unmatched junction bases: 4. CDR3 bases: TGTGCCTGGAGGACCGGGACAGGGGGCACAGATACGCAGTATTTT. It translates to CAWRTGTGGTDTQYF.

In its sample, this clone was seen a few times. The chain uses TRBV15 and TRBJ2-1, with 8 bases identical to TRBD2. With V trimmed by 5 bases and J by 5 bases, 8 bases remained unmatched. This CDR3 comprises 15 residues. The germline V gene encodes CDR1 LNHNV and CDR2 YYDKDF (reference sequence). The CDR3, as DNA: TGTGCCACCAGCCTCTTAGCGGGACCGCACAATGAGCAGTTCTTC. It yields the protein CATSLLAGPHNEQFF.

The chain uses TRBV7-9 and TRBJ1-1, with 8 bases lining up with TRBD1. The V segment lost 5 bases and the J segment 5 bases; nucleotides outside the gene matches: 7. Germline values: CDR1 SEHNR, CDR2 FQNEAQ (reference sequence). The CDR3 is 14 amino acids. This CDR3 is CASSARQGRTEAFF. CDR3 DNA: TGTGCCAGCAGCGCCCGACAGGGGAGGACTGAAGCTTTCTTT.